The sequence of this TCR beta chain was determined in a study of OX40 agonist ivuxolimab in advanced cancers. Whole-study context: Cohort: around 83% men, mean age about 60, aged roughly 23 to 90.

This table comes from immunoSEQ multiplex PCR, and its TCRdb copy is limited to in-frame clones, with some not included. The data contain 100,000 or so clones, about 96% of them singletons. Trimming stripped 4 bases from V and 3 bases from J, with 10 bases between. Germline loops: CDR1 MNHEY, CDR2 SVGAGI. The CDR3 is 14 residues long. Sampling of blood occurred at baseline, cycle 4 day 1, and cycle 7 day 1. The chain has TRBV6-5 and TRBJ2-1, with D tentatively TRBD2 (5 bases). The starting material was CD4+ or CD8+ T cells sorted from blood, obtained in a trial of the OX40 agonist ivuxolimab. The clonotype was recovered from an adult with an advanced solid tumor such as melanoma, head and neck, liver or kidney cancer. CDR3 bases: TGTGCCAGCAGTTTGAGCGGAATCTACAATGAGCAGTTCTTC. This codes for CASSLSGIYNEQFF.